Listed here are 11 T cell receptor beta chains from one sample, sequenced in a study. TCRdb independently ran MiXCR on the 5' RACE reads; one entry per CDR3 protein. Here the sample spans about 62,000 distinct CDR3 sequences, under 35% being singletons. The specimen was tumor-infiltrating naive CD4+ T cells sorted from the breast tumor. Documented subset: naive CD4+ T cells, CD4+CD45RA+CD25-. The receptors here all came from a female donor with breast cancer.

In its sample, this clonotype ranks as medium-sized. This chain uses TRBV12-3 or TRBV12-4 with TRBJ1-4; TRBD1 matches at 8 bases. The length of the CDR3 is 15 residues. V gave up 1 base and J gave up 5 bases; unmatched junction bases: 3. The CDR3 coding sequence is TGTGCCAGCAGTTTAGGCAGGGGGCGGAATGAAAAACTGTTTTTT. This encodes CASSLGRGRNEKLFF.

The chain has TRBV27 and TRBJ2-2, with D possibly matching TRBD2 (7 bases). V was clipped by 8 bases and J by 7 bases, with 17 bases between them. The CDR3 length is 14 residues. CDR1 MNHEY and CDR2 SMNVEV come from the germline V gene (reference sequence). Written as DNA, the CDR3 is TGTGCCAGCGGAAGAACAGGGAGGGTCGGGGAGCTGTTTTTT. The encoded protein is CASGRTGRVGELFF.

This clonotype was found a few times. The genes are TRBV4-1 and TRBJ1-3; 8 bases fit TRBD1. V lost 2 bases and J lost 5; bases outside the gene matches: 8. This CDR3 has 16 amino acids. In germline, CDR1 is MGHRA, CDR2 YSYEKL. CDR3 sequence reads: CASSQPRTGTRNTIYF. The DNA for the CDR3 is TGCGCCAGCAGCCAACCAAGGACAGGGACGAGAAACACCATATATTTT.

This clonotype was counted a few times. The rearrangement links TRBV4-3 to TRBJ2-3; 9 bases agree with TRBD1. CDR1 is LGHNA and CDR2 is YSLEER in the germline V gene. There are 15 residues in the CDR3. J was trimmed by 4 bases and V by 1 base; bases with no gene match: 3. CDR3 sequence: CASSQVQGAADTQYF. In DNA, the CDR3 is TGCGCCAGCAGCCAAGTACAGGGGGCTGCAGATACGCAGTATTTT.

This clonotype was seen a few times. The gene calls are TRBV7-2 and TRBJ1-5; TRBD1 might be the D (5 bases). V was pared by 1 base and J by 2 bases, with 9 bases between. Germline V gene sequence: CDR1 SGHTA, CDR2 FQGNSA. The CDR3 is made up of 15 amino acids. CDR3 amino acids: CASSLGGDGNQPQHF. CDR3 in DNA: TGTGCCAGCAGCTTAGGGGGGGATGGCAATCAGCCCCAGCATTTT.

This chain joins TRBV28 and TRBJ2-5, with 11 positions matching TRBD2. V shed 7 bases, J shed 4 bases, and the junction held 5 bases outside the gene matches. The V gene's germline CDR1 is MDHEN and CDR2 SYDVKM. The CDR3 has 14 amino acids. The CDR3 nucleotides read TGTGCCAGCACTGCACTAGCGGGAGCAGAGACCCAGTACTTC. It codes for CASTALAGAETQYF.

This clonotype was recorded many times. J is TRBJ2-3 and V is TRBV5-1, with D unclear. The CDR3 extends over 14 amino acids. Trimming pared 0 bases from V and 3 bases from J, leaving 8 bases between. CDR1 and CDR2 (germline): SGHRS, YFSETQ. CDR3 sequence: CASSLAPQTDTQYF. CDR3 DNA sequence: TGCGCCAGCAGCTTGGCCCCGCAGACAGATACGCAGTATTTT. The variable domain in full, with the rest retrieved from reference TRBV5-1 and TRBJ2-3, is KAGVTQTPRYLIKTRGQQVTLSCSPISGHRSVSWYQQTPGQGLQFLFEYFSETQRNKGNFPGRFSGRQFSNSRSEMNVSTLELGDSALYLCASSLAPQTDTQYFGPGTRLTVL.

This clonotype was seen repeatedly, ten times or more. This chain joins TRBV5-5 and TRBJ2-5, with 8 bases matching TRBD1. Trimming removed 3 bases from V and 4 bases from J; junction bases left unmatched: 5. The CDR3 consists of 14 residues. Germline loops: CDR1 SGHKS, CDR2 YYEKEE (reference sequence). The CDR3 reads CASSYGQGGETQYF. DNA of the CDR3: TGTGCCAGCAGCTACGGACAGGGTGGAGAGACCCAGTACTTC.

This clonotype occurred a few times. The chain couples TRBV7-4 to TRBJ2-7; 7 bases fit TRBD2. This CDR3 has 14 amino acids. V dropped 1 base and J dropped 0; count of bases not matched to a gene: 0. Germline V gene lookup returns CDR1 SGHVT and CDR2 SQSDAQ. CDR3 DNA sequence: TGTGCCAGCAGCTTAGGGACTAGCTCCTACGAGCAGTACTTC. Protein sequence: CASSLGTSSYEQYF.

CDR3 sequence reads: CASSILAGSTDTQYF. The CDR3 nucleotides read TGTGCCAGCAGCATTCTAGCGGGTAGCACAGATACGCAGTATTTT. V and J are TRBV7-9 and TRBJ2-3; 8 bases line up with TRBD2. This CDR3 contains 15 residues. Trimming at V came to 5 bases and at J to 0 bases, leaving 4 bases not matched to a gene. Germline V CDR1 and CDR2: SEHNR, FQNEAQ (reference sequence).

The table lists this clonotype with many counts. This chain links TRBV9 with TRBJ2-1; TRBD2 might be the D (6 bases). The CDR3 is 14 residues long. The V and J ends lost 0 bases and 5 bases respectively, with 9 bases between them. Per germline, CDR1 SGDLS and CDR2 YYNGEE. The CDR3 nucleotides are TGTGCCAGCAGCGTAGAACTAGCCGACAATGAGCAGTTCTTC. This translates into CASSVELADNEQFF.